This TCR beta chain comes out of a study of radiotherapy plus CTLA-4 blockade in lung cancer. Study overall: With 31% of patients having disease control, objective responses were seen in under 20%.

This CDR3 has 12 residues. V was trimmed by 8 bases and J by 7 bases, leaving 14 bases between them. Germline values: CDR1 MNHNS, CDR2 SASEGT. Profiling relied on immunoSEQ multiplex PCR, and the TCRdb table lists in-frame clones only, not all of them. The sample lists about 60,000 clones, 77% seen once, with around 4% in the top ten. The TCR sequence derives from a human donor with non-small cell lung cancer who had a partial response to radiotherapy plus ipilimumab. The starting material was peripheral blood, obtained from a patient treated with radiotherapy plus ipilimumab. V gene TRBV6-1 combines with J gene TRBJ1-1; no clear D gene. CDR3 sequence reads: CASRRVELEAFF. The CDR3 DNA sequence: TGTGCCAGCCGGAGAGTGGAACTTGAAGCTTTCTTT.